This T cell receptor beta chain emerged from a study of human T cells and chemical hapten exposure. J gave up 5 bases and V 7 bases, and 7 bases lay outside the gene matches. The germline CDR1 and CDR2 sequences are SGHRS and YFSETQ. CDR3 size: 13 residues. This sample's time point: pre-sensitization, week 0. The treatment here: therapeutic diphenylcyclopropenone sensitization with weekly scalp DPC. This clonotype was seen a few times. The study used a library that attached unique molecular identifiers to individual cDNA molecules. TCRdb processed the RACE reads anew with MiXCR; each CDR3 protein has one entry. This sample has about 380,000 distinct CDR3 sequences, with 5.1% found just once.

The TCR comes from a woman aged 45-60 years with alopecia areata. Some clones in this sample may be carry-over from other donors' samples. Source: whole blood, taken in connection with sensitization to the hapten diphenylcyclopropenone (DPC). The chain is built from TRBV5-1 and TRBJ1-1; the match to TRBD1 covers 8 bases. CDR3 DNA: TGCGCCAGCGGACAGGGTTCTAAAACTGAAGCTTTCTTT. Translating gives CASGQGSKTEAFF.